The sample holds many counts of the clone carrying this T cell receptor (beta chain). There are 15 residues in the CDR3. V lost 6 bases and J lost 2, with 15 bases in between. Germline loops: CDR1 MDHEN, CDR2 SYDVKM. These data belong to a study of T cell repertoires in cytomegalovirus infection. TCRdb re-derived calls from the reads in MiXCR, one entry per CDR3 protein. The sample contains roughly 640,000 distinct CDR3 sequences, 20% to 25% of which appear only once. The source material was CD8+ T cells from PBMCs. The TCR comes from a human donor in good health (CMV status not recorded). Some clones in this sample may be carry-over from other donors' samples. V is TRBV28 and J is TRBJ2-3; D is ambiguous. In nucleotides, the CDR3 is TGTGCCAGCAGCATATGGGTCCCCGACACAGATACGCAGTATTTT. It is translated as CASSIWVPDTDTQYF.